The next 24 T cell receptor beta chains were all read from a single sample in a study of regulatory T cells in long-lasting Graves disease (dated by TCRdb to 2020 to 2022). Library method: multiplex PCR. Sequenced on an Illumina HiSeq 4000. To build TCR beta libraries, CDR3 regions were amplified by Arm-PCR using iRepertoire HTBI primers. Using fastp at Q25 and MiXCR, TCRdb reprocessed the public reads and kept productive beta chains. Rows are unified per CDR3 protein, each entry keeping the most common DNA and genes. Present in this sample are some 460,000 distinct CDR3 sequences, roughly 16% of which were seen just once. Of the sample, 9.5% to 15% is held by the ten largest clones. The meaning of the sample's time point label: newly diagnosed GD, antithyroid drugs for less than 3 months. RNA was extracted from PBMCs in TRIzol for both TCR sequencing and RNA sequencing. The same sample was also used in a study of T cells in Graves' hyperthyroidism and ophthalmopathy.

The material was peripheral blood mononuclear cells (PBMCs), obtained at new diagnosis, from a patient treated with antithyroid drugs. The source of these receptors is a man aged 35 to 55 with Graves disease. Donor details come from another sample of the same person, matched by shared clones.

This clonotype has at least ten counts. The V gene is TRBV20-1, the J gene TRBJ2-7; D is undetermined. Per germline, CDR1 DFQATT and CDR2 SNEGSKA (reference sequence). The V gene lost 6 bases and the J gene lost 2 bases, with 14 bases spanning the gap. CDR3 length equals 13 residues. In nucleotides, the CDR3 is TGCAGTGCCCGGACCCTCGGGCCCTACGAGCAGTACTTC. Translated, it gives CSARTLGPYEQYF.

This clonotype was counted many times. The chain links TRBV29-1 to TRBJ2-5, with 9 bases matching TRBD1. Germline values: CDR1 SQVTM, CDR2 ANQGSEA. The CDR3 has 13 residues. Unmatched junction bases numbered 8, after V lost 6 bases and J lost 6 bases. The CDR3 DNA sequence: TGCAGCGTGGCGGCACAGGGGGCGAAGACCCAGTACTTC. Residues: CSVAAQGAKTQYF.

Many counts were recorded for this clonotype. The chain uses TRBV20-1 and TRBJ2-1, with 9 bases that match TRBD2. CDR1 is DFQATT and CDR2 is SNEGSKA in the germline V gene (reference sequence). This CDR3 has 18 amino acids. V lost 3 bases to trimming and J lost 0 bases; unmatched junction nucleotides: 12. In DNA form, the CDR3 reads TGCAGTGCTAGGTTGACTAGCGGTTCCTCTAGCTCCTACAATGAGCAGTTCTTC. Amino acid sequence: CSARLTSGSSSSYNEQFF.

This clonotype came up a few times. The chain carries TRBV5-1 and TRBJ1-5; maybe TRBD1 (5 bases). This CDR3 is built from 15 residues. V shed 0 bases and J shed 3 bases, with 10 bases lying between them. Looked up from germline, CDR1 is SGHRS and CDR2 is YFSETQ. DNA of the CDR3: TGCGCCAGCAGCTTGGGGGACGGTTTCAATCAGCCCCAGCATTTT. Protein product: CASSLGDGFNQPQHF.

The J gene is TRBJ2-6, the V gene TRBV28, with 8 positions matching TRBD1. The V and J ends lost 8 bases and 1 base, in that order; junction bases with no gene match: 4. This CDR3 contains 15 residues. Per the germline V gene, CDR1 is MDHEN and CDR2 is SYDVKM. The CDR3 sequence: CASVTGGSGANVLTF. Here the CDR3 DNA reads TGTGCCAGCGTAACAGGGGGATCTGGGGCCAACGTCCTGACTTTC.

V is TRBV18 and J is TRBJ2-3, with a tentative D call TRBD2 (6 bases). Trimming left V 1 base short and J 5 bases short, with 25 bases between. Germline CDR1 reads KGHSH; CDR2 reads LQKENI. The CDR3 loop spans 19 amino acids. This CDR3 is CASSPLLGRGRSGGDTQYF. Here the CDR3 DNA reads TGTGCCAGCTCACCACTCCTCGGCCGAGGGAGGAGTGGGGGAGATACGCAGTATTTT.

This clonotype was counted many times. The chain employs TRBV28 and TRBJ2-7; 10 bases line up with TRBD1. There are 14 residues in the CDR3. The germline gives CDR1 MDHEN, CDR2 SYDVKM. With 7 bases clipped from V and 3 bases from J, the junction kept 6 bases outside the gene matches. CDR3: CASISDRGFYEQYF. The CDR3 DNA reads TGTGCCAGCATCTCGGACAGGGGGTTCTACGAGCAGTACTTC.

This clonotype has only a few counts. This chain joins TRBV7-9 and TRBJ2-5; perhaps TRBD1 as D (6 bases). The CDR3 loop spans 15 amino acids. The germline V gene has CDR1 SEHNR and CDR2 FQNEAQ (reference sequence). The V end was cut by 1 base, the J end by 0 bases, with 9 bases between. CDR3 residues: CASSLGRDNQETQYF. The CDR3 nucleotides are TGTGCCAGCAGCTTAGGACGGGACAACCAAGAGACCCAGTACTTC.

Many counts were recorded for this clonotype. J is TRBJ1-1 and V is TRBV20-1; 8 positions match TRBD1. The CDR3 contains 14 residues. CDR1 is DFQATT, CDR2 SNEGSKA, per germline (reference sequence). Germline trimming cut 3 bases from V and 4 bases from J; bases unmatched to any gene: 7. For the CDR3, the DNA is TGCAGTGCTAGGAGACAGGGGTTGAGCACTGAAGCTTTCTTT. Translated, it gives CSARRQGLSTEAFF.

Many counts were recorded for this clonotype. The V call is TRBV30, the J call TRBJ1-2; TRBD1 agrees at 7 bases. Losses at the gene ends were 4 bases for V and 0 bases for J; bases not matched to a gene: 8. The V gene's germline CDR1 is GTSNPN and CDR2 SVGIG (reference sequence). This CDR3 is built from 15 residues. This chain's CDR3 is CAWKVRDRANYGYTF. The CDR3, as DNA: TGTGCCTGGAAAGTAAGGGACAGAGCTAACTATGGCTACACCTTC.

Concerning this clonotype: A far larger clone lies a single base away; this is likely a read error. The V and J genes are TRBV15 and TRBJ2-3; 9 bases align to TRBD2. Germline assignment: CDR1 LNHNV and CDR2 YYDKDF (reference sequence). There are 14 residues in the CDR3. The V gene end was trimmed by 11 bases and the J gene end by 5 bases; junction bases not matched to a gene: 11. CDR3 DNA sequence: TGTGCCGGCAGCGGTGCGGGAGGGGTAGATACGCAGTATTTT. It codes for CAGSGAGGVDTQYF.

This rearrangement joins TRBV12-3 or TRBV12-4 to TRBJ2-5; TRBD1 aligns across 8 bases. Trimming removed 5 bases from V and 5 bases from J; junction bases left unmatched: 10. The CDR3 runs to 15 residues. The CDR3 DNA reads TGTGCCAGCAGTCTCCTCGGACAGGGTGGTGAGACCCAGTACTTC. Amino acid sequence: CASSLLGQGGETQYF.

This clonotype was counted many times. The genes are TRBV10-3 and TRBJ2-1, with D possibly being TRBD2 (6 bases). V gave up 5 bases and J gave up 10 bases, with 18 bases separating them. CDR3 length: 14 residues. Germline loops: CDR1 ENHRY, CDR2 SYGVKD. The CDR3 is CAISRPGEVREQFF. As DNA, the CDR3 is TGTGCCATCAGTCGACCGGGAGAAGTTCGGGAGCAGTTCTTC.

This clonotype was recorded once. The chain couples TRBV19 to TRBJ2-5; 8 bases agree with TRBD2. The CDR3 contains 16 residues. Per germline, CDR1 LNHDA and CDR2 SQIVND (reference sequence). V lost 1 base, J lost 3 bases, and 7 bases stayed unmatched. CDR3 loop: CASSIASGTREETQYF. The CDR3 nucleotides read TGTGCCAGTAGTATAGCCTCCGGGACTAGGGAAGAGACCCAGTACTTC.

This clonotype was seen at least ten times. This rearrangement joins TRBV20-1 to TRBJ2-7; 7 bases map to TRBD2. Unmatched junction bases numbered 8, after V lost 0 bases and J lost 3 bases. Per the germline V gene, CDR1 is DFQATT and CDR2 is SNEGSKA (reference sequence). The CDR3 spans 15 residues. The CDR3 reads CSAREAGLGNYEQYF. In DNA form, the CDR3 reads TGCAGTGCTAGAGAGGCTGGACTAGGGAACTACGAGCAGTACTTC.

In this sample, this clonotype turned up many times. The chain employs TRBV28 and TRBJ1-1; D unclear. Trimming shortened V by 7 bases and J by 2 bases, and 11 bases separated the two germline ends. The germline V gene has CDR1 MDHEN and CDR2 SYDVKM. The CDR3 length is 13 residues. CDR3 sequence (DNA): TGTGCCAGCACCAGGACGGGAAACACTGAAGCTTTCTTT. Protein sequence: CASTRTGNTEAFF.

For this clonotype: A junction end diverges from the germline sequence, so it may reflect a read error. This chain uses TRBV29-1 with TRBJ2-3; D is ambiguous. The CDR3 contains 13 residues. The germline CDR1 and CDR2 sequences are SQVTM and ANQGSEA. CDR3 region: CSGEQSPTDTQYF. Here the CDR3 DNA reads TGCAGCGGTGAACAGTCACCCACAGATACGCAGTATTTT.

The chain is built from TRBV24-1 and TRBJ2-2, with 11 bases fitting TRBD2. Germline CDR1 reads KGHDR; CDR2 reads SFDVKD. Trimming took 0 bases from V and 4 from J; bases not matched to a gene: 6. The CDR3 is 18 residues long. CDR3 sequence reads: CATSDLWGTSGSTGELFF. Here the CDR3 DNA reads TGTGCCACCAGTGATTTGTGGGGAACTAGCGGGAGCACCGGGGAGCTGTTTTTT.

This clonotype appeared many times. V and J are TRBV28 and TRBJ2-3; 9 bases map to TRBD2. In germline, CDR1 is MDHEN, CDR2 SYDVKM. The CDR3 runs 14 residues. Trimming cost V 8 bases and J 4 bases; bases outside gene matches: 7. The CDR3 reads CASHWTSDADTQYF. CDR3 nucleotide sequence: TGTGCCAGCCATTGGACTAGCGACGCAGATACGCAGTATTTT.

In its sample, this clonotype was seen a few times. The CDR3 region has the DNA TGCGCCAGCAGCTGGAGACAGGGGGCGAATGAGCAGTTCTTC. It encodes CASSWRQGANEQFF. V gene TRBV5-1 combines with J gene TRBJ2-1, with 10 bases matching TRBD1. The CDR3 loop spans 14 amino acids. Germline V gives CDR1 SGHRS, CDR2 YFSETQ. The trim removed 3 bases at V and 7 bases at J, leaving 4 bases unmatched.

This clonotype was recorded many times. This sequence joins TRBV10-1 and TRBJ2-7; D is possibly TRBD1 (6 bases). Per the germline V gene, CDR1 is WNHNN and CDR2 is SYGVQD (reference sequence). V was pared by 0 bases and J by 6 bases, with 9 bases between. The CDR3 runs 13 residues. The CDR3 sequence is CASSESGAREQYF. The CDR3, as DNA: TGCGCCAGCAGTGAGTCGGGGGCGCGCGAGCAGTACTTC.

The CDR3 here is CASSDGRAFIAFF. CDR3 in DNA: TGTGCCAGCAGTGACGGCAGGGCGTTTATAGCTTTCTTT. The rearrangement uses TRBV6-1 and TRBJ1-1, with a possible D match to TRBD1 (5 bases). Trimming removed 3 bases at V and 10 bases at J, with 15 bases between. Germline CDR1 reads MNHNS; CDR2 reads SASEGT. The CDR3 contains 13 residues.

This clonotype was picked up many times. The gene calls are TRBV12-3 or TRBV12-4 and TRBJ2-5; 11 nucleotides match TRBD2. J gave up 0 bases and V 6 bases, and 9 bases lay outside the gene matches. CDR3 length equals 17 residues. The CDR3 is CASSLAGTSGYQETQYF. CDR3 nucleotide sequence: TGTGCCAGCAGCTTGGCTGGGACTAGCGGATACCAAGAGACCCAGTACTTC.

Ten or more counts support this clonotype. The V and J genes are TRBV6-2 or TRBV6-3 and TRBJ1-1; possible D gene TRBD1, 5 bases. The CDR3 loop spans 17 amino acids. The germline V gene has CDR1 MNHEY and CDR2 SVGEGT. V was trimmed by 1 base and J by 0 bases, leaving 15 bases between them. The CDR3 DNA sequence: TGTGCCAGCAGTTACTTCCGAGCGGGGGGGATGAACACTGAAGCTTTCTTT. This codes for CASSYFRAGGMNTEAFF.